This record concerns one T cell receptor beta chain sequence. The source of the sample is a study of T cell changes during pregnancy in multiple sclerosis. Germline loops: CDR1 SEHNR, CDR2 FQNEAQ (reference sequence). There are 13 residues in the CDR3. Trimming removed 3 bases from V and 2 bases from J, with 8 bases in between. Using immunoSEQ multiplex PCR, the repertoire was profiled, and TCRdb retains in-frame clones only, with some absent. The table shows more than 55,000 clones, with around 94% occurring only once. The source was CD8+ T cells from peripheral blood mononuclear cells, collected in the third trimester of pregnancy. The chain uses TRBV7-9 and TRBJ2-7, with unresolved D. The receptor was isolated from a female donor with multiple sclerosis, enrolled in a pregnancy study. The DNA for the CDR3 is TGTGCCAGCAGCTTTCGAGCCACCTACGAGCAGTACTTC. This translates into CASSFRATYEQYF.